The present entry profiles one T cell receptor beta chain with its context. Some clones are missing from TCRdb's copy, which holds only in-frame ones; the method was immunoSEQ multiplex PCR. The sample includes roughly 240,000 clones, roughly 82% of them seen just once. The sample comes from a study of blood T cell repertoires in COVID-19. In the study overall: The United States, Italy and Spain provided the acute and convalescent COVID-19 samples.

Participants had their cohort set by participant-reported clinical history. This TCR derives from a woman aged 45-60 years who had recovered from COVID-19. The material sequenced was PBMCs or T cells enriched from blood (not recorded which).

CDR3 loop: CASSPHIDEKLFF. Written as DNA, the CDR3 is TGTGCCAGCAGTCCACACATCGATGAAAAACTGTTTTTT. V is TRBV6-5 and J is TRBJ1-4, with no clear D. Trimming removed 5 bases from V and 6 bases from J, with 10 bases in between. Per germline, CDR1 MNHEY and CDR2 SVGAGI. The CDR3 consists of 13 residues.